Listed below are T cell receptor beta chains from one sample, sequenced in a study of blood T cell repertoires in COVID-19. Sequencing used immunoSEQ multiplex PCR; TCRdb keeps in-frame clones, though not all of them. The table includes fewer than 150,000 clones, around 83% detected once. The specimen sequenced was peripheral blood. The receptors were sampled from a man aged 35 to 55 with acute or convalescent COVID-19. Both conserved end residues are part of each CDR3. Each record gives: D gene, clone size, J gene, V gene, CDR3 DNA, CDR3 protein. A D gene is named only where the DNA matches it firmly. The listing skips clone size in some rows; elsewhere it reads once, few, many or a size class.

. | . | TRBJ2-6 | TRBV7-9 | TGTGCCAGCAGCCCCCCAGACTCTGGGGCCAACGTCCTGACTTTC | CASSPPDSGANVLTF
TRBD2 | few | TRBJ2-3 | TRBV4-1 | TGCGCCAGCAGCCAAGATTCCCTAGCGGGGGGGCCATGGGTCACAGATACGCAGTATTTT | CASSQDSLAGGPWVTDTQYF
TRBD2 | . | TRBJ2-1 | TRBV25-1 | TGTGCCAGCAGTGAAGGTCTCCTAGCGGGGGTGGGCAATGAGCAGTTCTTC | CASSEGLLAGVGNEQFF
TRBD2 | once | TRBJ2-1 | TRBV11-3 | TGTGCCAGCAGCATGCAGCGGGGGGGTTTGGGCAATGAGCAGTTCTTC | CASSMQRGGLGNEQFF
TRBD2 | few | TRBJ2-3 | TRBV7-2 | TGTGCCAGCAGCACCAGACTAGCGGGGGGCACAGATACGCAGTATTTT | CASSTRLAGGTDTQYF
. | . | TRBJ1-5 | TRBV25-1 | TGTGCCAGCAGTGAATTAATGGGGGGGGATCAGCCCCAGCATTTT | CASSELMGGDQPQHF
. | . | TRBJ1-1 | TRBV18 | TGTGCCAGCTCACCTAATAGGGGGAACACTGAAGCTTTCTTT | CASSPNRGNTEAFF
. | . | TRBJ1-1 | TRBV2 | TGTGCCAGCAGTGAACAGACAGGAGATATCACTGAAGCTTTCTTT | CASSEQTGDITEAFF
. | once | TRBJ2-1 | TRBV10-3 | TGTGCCATCAGTGTTAGGAGCGGCCCCAACAATGAGCAGTTCTTC | CAISVRSGPNNEQFF
TRBD1 | . | TRBJ1-6 | TRBV27 | TGTGCCAGCAGTAGGGACAGGGGGTATTCACCCCTCCACTTT | CASSRDRGYSPLHF
TRBD1 | . | TRBJ1-4 | TRBV29-1 | TGCAGCGTCCGACAGGGGACAACTAATGAAAAACTGTTTTTT | CSVRQGTTNEKLFF
TRBD1 | . | TRBJ2-7 | TRBV23-1 | TGCGCCAGCAGTCAATCGACAACCGGGACAGGCTCCTACGAGCAGTACTTC | CASSQSTTGTGSYEQYF
TRBD1 | . | TRBJ2-7 | TRBV19 | TGTGCCAGTAGCAGAGCGACAGGGTCCCTTTCCTACGAGCAGTACTTC | CASSRATGSLSYEQYF
. | . | TRBJ1-2 | TRBV30 | TGTGCCTGGAGTGAACAGGGAGACTATGGCTACACCTTC | CAWSEQGDYGYTF
. | . | TRBJ2-7 | TRBV2 | TGTGCCAGCAGTGATTGGTGGCAGGGTAAAGCCTACTTC | CASSDWWQGKAYF
. | few | TRBJ2-7 | TRBV11-2 | TGTGCCAGCAGCTTACAACAGGGCACTACCTACGAGCAGTACTTC | CASSLQQGTTYEQYF
. | . | TRBJ2-7 | TRBV15 | TGTGCCACCAGTCCGAGACTCAACTCCTACGAGCAGTACTTC | CATSPRLNSYEQYF
. | . | TRBJ1-2 | TRBV5-4 | TGTGCCAGCAGCTTCGGGAATAACTATGGCTACACCTTC | CASSFGNNYGYTF
. | . | TRBJ2-2 | TRBV4-1 | TGCGCCAGCAGCGATAGCCGTGGCGGGGAGCTGTTTTTT | CASSDSRGGELFF
. | . | TRBJ1-5 | TRBV11-2 | TGTGCCAGCAGCCAAGAGGATCAGCCCCAGCATTTT | CASSQEDQPQHF
. | . | TRBJ2-7 | TRBV29-1 | TGCAGCGTTGAACTCGGACAGTTCCCACCGTACGAGCAGTACTTC | CSVELGQFPPYEQYF
. | . | TRBJ1-1 | TRBV27 | TGTGCCAGCAGTTTTGCCCGAGATACAGGCTCTTTTGACATGAACACTGAAGCTTTCTTT | CASSFARDTGSFDMNTEAFF
TRBD2 | few | TRBJ2-7 | TRBV7-9 | TGTGCCAGCAGCTTAATCCTCACGGGGGGTGACTACGAGCAGTACTTC | CASSLILTGGDYEQYF
TRBD2 | . | TRBJ2-5 | TRBV2 | TGTGCCAGCAGTGAAGATTCGGGACTAGCGCGCGAGACCCAGTACTTC | CASSEDSGLARETQYF
. | . | TRBJ2-1 | TRBV7-3 | TGTGCCAGCAGCTTAGGGGGGGCCGTAGGCAATGAGCAGTTCTTC | CASSLGGAVGNEQFF
TRBD2 | . | TRBJ2-2 | TRBV7-3 | TGTGCCAGCAGCTTAGGAATGGTGCTAGCGGGGGACCGTGACGGGGAGCTGTTTTTT | CASSLGMVLAGDRDGELFF